The 8 T cell receptor beta chains below were found in one sample sequenced in a study of molecular identifiers for immune sequencing clone quantification. TCRdb reprocessed the PCR reads with MiXCR, giving one entry per CDR3 protein. The table shows under 600,000 distinct CDR3 sequences, with about a fifth occurring only once. Sequencing input: naive CD8+ T cells from blood, with Jurkat cell RNA spiked in. Regarding subset: FACS-sorted CD8+CD4-CCR7+CD45RA+ naive T cells. Every receptor here comes from a human donor in good health. Some libraries in this study had Jurkat cell RNA spiked in.

This clonotype was detected a few times. CDR3 sequence reads: CASSLSHRDPEAFF. DNA for the CDR3: TGTGCCAGCAGCCTAAGTCACAGGGACCCTGAAGCTTTCTTT. The rearrangement joins TRBV7-2 to TRBJ1-1, with D possibly TRBD1 on 6 matching bases. Looked up from germline, CDR1 is SGHTA and CDR2 is FQGNSA. V lost 5 bases, J lost 6 bases, and 16 bases lay in between. The CDR3 has 14 amino acids.

The rearrangement uses TRBV28 and TRBJ2-2, with D possibly being TRBD2 (6 bases). Germline V gene data show CDR1 as MDHEN and CDR2 as SYDVKM. The length of the CDR3 is 16 residues. Deletions cut 3 bases from V and 0 bases from J, with 11 bases between. CDR3 DNA: TGTGCCAGCAGTTTTTGGAGGGATCCGAACACCGGGGAGCTGTTTTTT. This sequence encodes CASSFWRDPNTGELFF. Supplemented by reference TRBV28 and TRBJ2-2, the full variable domain reads DVKVTQSSRYLVKRTGEKVFLECVQDMDHENMFWYRQDPGLGLRLIYFSYDVKMKEKGDIPEGYSVSREKKERFSLILESASTNQTSMYLCASSFWRDPNTGELFFGEGSRLTVL.

A note on this clonotype: One base away lies a much larger clone, so this may be a sequencing read error. The V and J genes are TRBV9 and TRBJ2-6; D is tentatively TRBD1 or TRBD2 (5 bases each). CDR3 length: 17 amino acids. Germline CDR1 is SGDLS and CDR2 is YYNGEE. CDR3: CASSEASLGSGANILTF. DNA of the CDR3: TGTGCCAGCTCGGAGGCAAGCCTAGGCTCTGGGGCCAACATCCTGACTTTC.

This clonotype came up many times. This rearrangement joins TRBV20-1 to TRBJ2-3; 12 nucleotides align to TRBD2. This CDR3 is 14 amino acids long. CDR1 is DFQATT, CDR2 SNEGSKA, per germline (reference sequence). V lost 6 bases to trimming and J lost 4 bases; unmatched junction nucleotides: 5. The CDR3 nucleotides read TGCAGTGCGAGACTAGCGGGAGCCCCAGATACGCAGTATTTT. This translates into CSARLAGAPDTQYF.

This clonotype was detected many times. The J gene is TRBJ2-7, the V gene TRBV19, with 10 positions matching TRBD1. The CDR3 loop spans 14 amino acids. CDR1 and CDR2 from the germline V gene are LNHDA and SQIVND (reference sequence). V gave up 5 bases and J gave up 4 bases; unmatched junction bases: 5. CDR3 region: CASSVGQGLYEQYF. The CDR3 coding sequence is TGTGCCAGTAGTGTGGGACAGGGGCTGTACGAGCAGTACTTC.

A remark on this clonotype: This clone may be a read error of a much larger clone one base away. V gene TRBV10-3 combines with J gene TRBJ2-5; D not certain. CDR1 and CDR2 from the germline V gene are ENHRY and SYGVKD. The CDR3 is 13 residues long. CDR3 protein: CAISAASQEIQYF. In DNA form, the CDR3 reads TGTGCCATCAGTGCCGCCAGCCAAGAGATCCAGTACTTC.

Remarks on this clonotype: Being one base from a much bigger clone, this may be a read error. V and J are TRBV12-3 or TRBV12-4 and TRBJ2-3; D is uncertain. V was clipped by 3 bases and J by 4 bases, with 11 bases between them. This CDR3 region has 14 residues. The CDR3 DNA reads as TGTGCCAGCAGTTTTGCCGCCGCCTCAGATACGCAGTATTTT. It is translated as CASSFAAASDTQYF.

Note on this clonotype: An end of the junction differs from the germline gene, which may be a read error. The V call is TRBV6-6, the J call TRBJ2-1, with unresolved D. The germline gives CDR1 MNHNY, CDR2 SVGAGI (reference sequence). The CDR3 contains 12 residues. Written as DNA, the CDR3 is TGTGCCGGCAGCCAAGGTGGCAATGAGCAGTTCTTC. Amino acid sequence: CAGSQGGNEQFF.